Following are 7 T cell receptor beta chains from one sample sequenced in a study of beta chain features in type 1 diabetes (dated by TCRdb to the late 2010s). The paper's findings and limits, for the study overall: Type 1 diabetes patients showed a moderate but significant shortening of TCRB CDR3 length in all four CD4+ subsets.

These TCRs' antigens remain unknown. Receptor libraries were prepared by the immunoSEQ multiplex PCR assay. The entire isolated RNA was reverse transcribed using the High Capacity cDNA Reverse Transcription Kit, and thus expressed TCRB transcripts were sequenced. Sourced from immuneACCESS, this table was stored by TCRdb with only in-frame sequences that have V and J called. A share of the clones is absent; for the studies checked, an unresolved V gene accounts for under half, and the remainder has no known explanation. The sample includes 600,000 to 700,000 clones, with roughly 13% observed a single time. Less than 0.025% of the sample rests with the top ten. Sequenced: naive CD4+ T cells from blood. The cell subset or site tag for this specimen amounts to: true naive CD4+ T cells. The receptors shown here come from a man aged 18 to 30 with type 1 diabetes.

This sequence joins TRBV30 and TRBJ1-2, with TRBD1 matching over 7 bases. Germline values: CDR1 GTSNPN, CDR2 SVGIG (reference sequence). The CDR3 runs 14 residues. V shed 3 bases and J 4 bases; nucleotides not matched to a gene: 8. The CDR3 reads CAWRARGLGYGYTF. For the CDR3, the DNA is TGTGCCTGGAGGGCTAGGGGGCTCGGCTATGGCTACACCTTC.

The chain carries TRBV30 and TRBJ2-3; 13 bases line up with TRBD2. The V segment lost 3 bases and the J segment 2 bases; nucleotides outside the gene matches: 5. The CDR3 runs 16 residues. The germline V gene has CDR1 GTSNPN and CDR2 SVGIG (reference sequence). DNA for the CDR3: TGTGCCTGGAGCGGAGGACTAGCGGGGGCCACAGATACGCAGTATTTT. Its translation is CAWSGGLAGATDTQYF.

This chain uses TRBV9 with TRBJ2-2; 8 bases align to TRBD1. V shed 7 bases, J shed 7 bases, and the junction held 6 bases outside the gene matches. Germline V CDR1 and CDR2: SGDLS, YYNGEE. CDR3 length: 13 residues. The CDR3 loop is CASSWTGSGELFF. For the CDR3, the DNA is TGTGCCAGCTCGTGGACAGGGAGCGGGGAGCTGTTTTTT. Variable domain in full (rest from reference TRBV9 and TRBJ2-2): DSGVTQTPKHLITATGQRVTLRCSPRSGDLSVYWYQQSLDQGLQFLIQYYNGEERAKGNILERFSAQQFPDLHSELNLSSLELGDSALYFCASSWTGSGELFFGEGSRLTVL.

This clone was seen only a few times. The genes are TRBV7-9 and TRBJ1-1; D unclear. V lost 1 base and J lost 0, with 9 bases in between. CDR1 and CDR2 from the germline V gene are SEHNR and FQNEAQ (reference sequence). The CDR3 totals 15 residues. DNA for the CDR3: TGTGCCAGCAGCTTAGGGGCTGGCTTGAACACTGAAGCTTTCTTT. Translated, it gives CASSLGAGLNTEAFF.

This clone has just a few counts. The chain links TRBV4-1 to TRBJ1-4; D unclear. V was shortened by 0 bases and J by 8 bases, with 10 bases between the two germline ends. The CDR3 has 14 residues. Germline V gives CDR1 MGHRA, CDR2 YSYEKL. CDR3 sequence (DNA): TGCGCCAGCAGCCAAGAACGTCTGGCAGAAAAACTGTTTTTT. Protein: CASSQERLAEKLFF.

This clone showed up just a few times. J is TRBJ2-5 and V is TRBV30; D might be TRBD1 or TRBD2, each matching 5 bases. Germline CDR1 is GTSNPN and CDR2 is SVGIG (reference sequence). Between the trimmed V and J ends, which lost 7 bases and 3 bases, there was a span of 12 bases. The CDR3 length is 12 residues. CDR3 in amino acids: CALNQGEETQYF. CDR3 in DNA: TGTGCCTTAAACCAGGGAGAAGAGACCCAGTACTTC.

This clone showed up just a few times. V usage is TRBV30 and J usage is TRBJ2-4; D may be TRBD2 (5 bases). The germline V and J ends were trimmed by 3 bases and 6 bases, with 15 bases remaining between them. From germline, CDR1 is GTSNPN and CDR2 SVGIG (reference sequence). This CDR3 is built from 14 residues. CDR3 coding DNA: TGTGCCTGGAGCCCCGGGGTACTAGGAAACATTCAGTACTTC. Translated: CAWSPGVLGNIQYF.